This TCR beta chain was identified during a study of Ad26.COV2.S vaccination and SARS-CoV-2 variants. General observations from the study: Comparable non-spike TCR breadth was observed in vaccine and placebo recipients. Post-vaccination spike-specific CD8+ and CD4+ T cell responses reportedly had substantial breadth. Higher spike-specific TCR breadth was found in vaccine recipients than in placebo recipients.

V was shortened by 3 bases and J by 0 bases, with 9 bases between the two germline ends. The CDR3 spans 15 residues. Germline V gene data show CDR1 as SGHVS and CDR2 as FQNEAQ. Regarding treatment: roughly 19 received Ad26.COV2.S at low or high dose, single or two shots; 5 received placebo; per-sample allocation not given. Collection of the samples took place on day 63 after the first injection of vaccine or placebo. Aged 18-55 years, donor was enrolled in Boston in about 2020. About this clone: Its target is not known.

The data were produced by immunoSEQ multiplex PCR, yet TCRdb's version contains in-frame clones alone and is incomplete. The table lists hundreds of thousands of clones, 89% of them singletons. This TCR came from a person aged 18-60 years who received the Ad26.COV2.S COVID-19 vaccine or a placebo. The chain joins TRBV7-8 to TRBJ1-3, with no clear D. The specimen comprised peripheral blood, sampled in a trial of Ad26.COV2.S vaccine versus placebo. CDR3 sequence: CASSFAGRSGNTIYF. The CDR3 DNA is TGTGCCAGCAGCTTCGCCGGGCGCTCTGGAAACACCATATATTTT.